This TCR beta chain was obtained from a study of T cell responses to AZD1222 COVID-19 vaccine. General observations from the study: Across the whole spike, CD4 TCRs peaked at regions 160-218 and 743-854. Only five to seven AZD1222 recipients tested seropositive at baseline. Clonal diversity was possibly underestimated, and white British individuals and females predominated among donors.

Here immunoSEQ multiplex PCR was the method, and the copy in TCRdb shows in-frame clones only, minus some. Among some 200,000 clones, approximately 94% were seen once, and the ten largest hold around 1.7%. Remarks on this clone: The antigen is unknown.

This TCR derives from an adult who received the MenACWY meningococcal vaccine as a control. Sequencing used peripheral blood, obtained 28 days after the second dose of the MenACWY control vaccine.

Here the CDR3 reads CASSQERSWAQYF. CDR3 DNA sequence: TGTGCCAGCAGCCAAGAGAGATCGTGGGCCCAGTACTTC. The chain is built from TRBV4-2 and TRBJ2-7; D not resolved. Trimming took off 0 bases at V and 10 bases at J, with 13 bases between the two ends. Germline loops: CDR1 LGHNA, CDR2 YNFKEQ. There are 13 residues in the CDR3.